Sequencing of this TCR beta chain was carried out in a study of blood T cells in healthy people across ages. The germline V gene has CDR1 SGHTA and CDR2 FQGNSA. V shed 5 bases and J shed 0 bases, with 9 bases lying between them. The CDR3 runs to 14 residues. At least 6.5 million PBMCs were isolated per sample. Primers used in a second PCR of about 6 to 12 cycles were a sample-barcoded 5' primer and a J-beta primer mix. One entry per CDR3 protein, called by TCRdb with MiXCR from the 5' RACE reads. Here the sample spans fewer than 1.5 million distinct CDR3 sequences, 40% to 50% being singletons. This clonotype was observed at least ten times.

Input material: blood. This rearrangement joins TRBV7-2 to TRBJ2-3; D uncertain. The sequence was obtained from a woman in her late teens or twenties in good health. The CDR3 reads CASSQKTSTDTQYF. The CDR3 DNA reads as TGTGCCAGCAGCCAAAAGACCAGCACAGATACGCAGTATTTT.